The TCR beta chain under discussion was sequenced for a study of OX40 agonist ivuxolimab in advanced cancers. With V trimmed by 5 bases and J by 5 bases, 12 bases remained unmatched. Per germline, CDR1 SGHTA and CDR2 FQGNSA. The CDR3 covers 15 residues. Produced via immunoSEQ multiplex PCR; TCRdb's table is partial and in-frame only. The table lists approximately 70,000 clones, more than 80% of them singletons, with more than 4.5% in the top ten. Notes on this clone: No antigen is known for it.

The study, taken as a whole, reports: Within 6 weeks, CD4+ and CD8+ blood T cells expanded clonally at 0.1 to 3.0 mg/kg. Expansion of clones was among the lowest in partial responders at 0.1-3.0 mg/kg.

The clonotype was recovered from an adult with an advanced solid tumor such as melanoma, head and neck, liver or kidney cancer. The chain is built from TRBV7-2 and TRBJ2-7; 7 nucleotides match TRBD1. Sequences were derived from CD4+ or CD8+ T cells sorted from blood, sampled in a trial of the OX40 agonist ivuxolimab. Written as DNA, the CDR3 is TGTGCCAGCAGCAAAAGGGGACAGCCCTCTGACGAGCAGTACTTC. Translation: CASSKRGQPSDEQYF. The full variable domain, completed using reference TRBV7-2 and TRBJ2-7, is GAGVSQSPSNKVTEKGKDVELRCDPISGHTALYWYRQSLGQGLEFLIYFQGNSAPDKSGLPSDRFSAERTGGSVSTLTIQRTQQEDSAVYLCASSKRGQPSDEQYFGPGTRLTVT.